The clone carrying this T cell receptor beta chain was picked up a small number of times. No antigen is known for it. The data stem from a study of CD8 T cells in ankylosing spondylitis. Study-level points and caveats: The study looked at matched synovial fluid samples from ankylosing spondylitis patients. Disease-linked clones were reported to be significantly enriched there.

Libraries of TCR beta came from quantitative 5'-RACE with molecular barcodes. TCRdb recomputed calls from the 5' RACE reads with MiXCR, one row per CDR3 protein. The sample has a few hundred thousand distinct CDR3 sequences, about a sixth seen once. The sequencing sample was made of blood, either unsorted or a sorted T cell fraction (not recorded which). The receptor was derived from a male donor with ankylosing spondylitis or in good health (not recorded which).

The CDR3 region is CASSLTGIRNTEAFF. Written as DNA, the CDR3 is TGTGCCAGCAGCTTAACGGGGATTAGGAACACTGAAGCTTTCTTT. The V call is TRBV7-3, the J call TRBJ1-1; D is unclear. CDR3 length: 15 residues. V was clipped by 0 bases and J by 1 base, with 9 bases between them. CDR1 is SGHTA and CDR2 is FQGTGA in the germline V gene.